This T cell receptor (beta chain) was sequenced for a study of shared clonotypes between healthy human individuals. The wider study: Each donor contributed plates that comprised three CD4 naive, three CD4 memory, two CD8 naive and one CD8 memory. Broader study findings: In having few donors, the study represented limited genetic and exposure-history diversity. It was observed that 5% to 6.5% of naive CD4 clonotypes were shared across several donors.

Trimming took 5 bases from V and 5 from J; bases not matched to a gene: 9. This CDR3 has 15 amino acids. CDR1 MNHEY and CDR2 SMNVEV come from the germline V gene (reference sequence). This clone was detected once. Antigen specificity is unknown. The method was immunoSEQ multiplex PCR; TCRdb's version includes in-frame clones alone and lacks a portion of them. The data contain 850,000 to 1,100,000 clones, around 77% of them singletons. The specimen was memory CD4+ T cells from PBMCs. This sample's subset: CD45RA-negative fraction. This receptor was identified in a man between 18 and 29 years old in good health. Some clones in this sample may be carry-over from other donors' samples. This chain connects TRBV27 to TRBJ2-1; 7 bases agree with TRBD2. Here the CDR3 DNA reads TGTGCCAGCAGTCCCCTAGCGGAAGCCCACAATGAGCAGTTCTTC. Translating it yields CASSPLAEAHNEQFF.